This T cell receptor beta chain was sequenced for a study of blood T cell repertoires in COVID-19. The wider study: COVID-19 samples collected from the United States, Italy and Spain covered acute and convalescent phases.

The repertoire was sequenced with immunoSEQ multiplex PCR; TCRdb's copy has only in-frame clones and lacks some. The sample comprises about 49,000 clones, approximately 81% of which are singletons, and 20% to 25% rests with the top ten. The specimen sequenced was peripheral blood. This receptor was identified in an elderly woman with COVID-19, enrolled during active disease.

CDR3: CASSVGRGGTEAFF. The CDR3 DNA follows: TGTGCCAGCAGCGTAGGGAGGGGCGGCACTGAAGCTTTCTTT. J is TRBJ1-1 and V is TRBV9; TRBD1 is a possible D gene (5 bases). Germline-derived CDR1 and CDR2 are SGDLS and YYNGEE. Trimming took off 0 bases at V and 4 bases at J, with 10 bases between the two ends. The CDR3 has 14 amino acids.